The text below deals with one T cell receptor beta chain. The clone's antigen remains unknown. Base qualities were left out, and no much larger clone turns up one base away. CDR1 is given as SEHNR and CDR2 as FQNEAQ, both from the germline V gene (reference sequence). From cysteine to phenylalanine, the CDR3 is 14 amino acids long. Only the CDR3 portion is preserved as DNA: 42 bases, with reading frame beginning at the first base. V is shortened by 4 bases, J by 3 bases, and the region joining them spans 12 bases. The CDR3 regions of human TCRbeta chains were analyzed by immunosequencing. As for the original processing: Repertoire TCRs were checked for matches against a reference library of SARS-CoV-2-specific TCRs that had been generated using the MIRA antigen-specificity platform. Breadth was defined as the fraction of unique TCRs that were SARS-CoV-2-associated, and depth was defined as the fraction of total T cells that were SARS-CoV-2-associated. Using the MIRA data, each spike-specific TCR was mapped to the spike region that the TCR reacts to and placed in a CD4 or CD8 class. Log10-transformed breadth and depth values were compared by one-way ANOVA with Sidak's multiple comparisons tests. TCRdb took over this immuneACCESS table, retaining in-frame rearrangements with V and J assigned. Such tables are incomplete; in checked studies, under half of the missing clones stem from an unresolved V gene, and the remainder is unexplained. V and J calls and clone size come straight from that table; D and trimming were deduced from the DNA. This sample is represented by roughly 84,000 clones; 70% to 90% of them were singletons. 1.5% of the sample is held by the ten biggest clonotypes.

The sample is drawn from a study of T cell responses to AZD1222 COVID-19 vaccine (dated by TCRdb to the early 2020s). Describing the broader study: AZD1222 recipients given second doses at about 4 weeks or at about 12 weeks were pooled, since spike-specific TCR depth and breadth were not found to differ between the two schedules. TCR sequencing was performed for about 250 trial participants, of whom some 200 were given two doses of AZD1222 and around 25 were given two doses of MenACWY control vaccine. Trial participants were enrolled into age subgroups of 18-55, 56-69 and 70-plus years, which contained around 150, 29 and 61 TCR-sequenced participants, respectively.

Beyond this particular receptor, the publication reports: The vaccine-associated CD4 TCRs covered the entire spike protein, and the dominant responses fell in regions 160-218 and 743-854. Reportedly, almost half of the unique spike-specific TCRs recognized epitopes lying outside the regions that are mutated in the B.1.351 and B.1.1.7 variants. Only six or seven AZD1222 recipients were SARS-CoV-2 seropositive at baseline, limiting conclusions about previously exposed vaccinees. A significant rise in spike-specific TCR breadth and depth was observed after two AZD1222 doses relative to day 0 and relative to MenACWY recipients. Because no samples from the day 14 peak response were available, repertoires could be characterized only after the peak T cell response. In the small 56-69-year group, the increase in depth fell short of significance, most likely because of low power. Participants were mostly white British and included more females than males, and it was suggested by the authors that clonal diversity may have been underestimated.

The sample's time point, from its label and the paper: baseline before first vaccination. Vaccinee samples came from UK trials COV001 and COV002, including a single-blind randomized controlled phase 2/3 trial of AZD1222 (ChAdOx1 nCoV-19) in healthy adults. Trial participant PBMC samples were collected at day 0 and day 28 after the second dose for TCRbeta chain sequencing. This clonotype was obtained from an adult in good health. The sequenced sample was peripheral blood, obtained on day 0 of AZD1222 vaccination. The chain was built from TRBV7-9 and TRBJ2-5, with no D gene named confidently. The CDR3 protein: CASSSPFRKETQYF. The DNA sequence reads TGTGCCAGCAGCTCGCCGTTCCGGAAAGAGACCCAGTACTTC.